The 30 T cell receptor beta chains below were found in one sample sequenced in a study of cytomegalovirus exposure and HLA in healthy donors. The PCR had 60 Vbeta and 13 Jbeta primers. Using immunoSEQ multiplex PCR, the repertoire was profiled, and TCRdb retains in-frame clones only, with some absent. The sample yields fewer than 200,000 clones, approximately 70% seen once. Sequencing input: PBMCs. These receptors all come from a middle-aged man in good health and CMV-seropositive.

This clone has a handful of counts. At one boundary the junction diverges from the germline segment, which might be a read error. The V and J genes are TRBV7-7 and TRBJ2-5; 8 bases are shared with TRBD1. Germline CDR1 and CDR2: SSHAT and FNYEAQ (reference sequence). The length of the CDR3 is 15 residues. The CDR3 loop reads CASSPGDRTEETQYF. The CDR3 DNA is TGTGCTAGCAGCCCGGGGGACAGGACCGAGGAGACCCAGTACTTC.

The chain recombines TRBV5-5 with TRBJ2-7; no clear D. V was trimmed by 1 base and J by 3 bases, leaving 11 bases between them. There are 14 residues in the CDR3. Germline CDR1 and CDR2: SGHKS and YYEKEE (reference sequence). The CDR3 region has the DNA TGTGCCAGCAGCTTGAGGTTGGGCCACTACGAGCAGTACTTC. It codes for CASSLRLGHYEQYF.

This clone was recorded only once. CDR3 residues: CASSPGDFNEKLFF. CDR3 nucleotides: TGCGCCAGCAGCCCCGGGGACTTCAATGAAAAACTGTTTTTT. This sequence joins TRBV4-1 and TRBJ1-4, with a tentative D call TRBD1 (5 bases). Trimming left V 4 bases short and J 5 bases short, with 11 bases between. CDR1 and CDR2 (germline): MGHRA, YSYEKL. The CDR3 totals 14 residues.

This chain connects TRBV5-1 to TRBJ2-5; weak D call: TRBD1 (5 bases). Deletions cut 4 bases from V and 5 bases from J, with 18 bases between. The CDR3 has 15 residues. Germline loops: CDR1 SGHRS, CDR2 YFSETQ. The CDR3 loop reads CASSLHPMDKETQYF. In DNA form, the CDR3 reads TGCGCCAGCAGCCTCCACCCAATGGACAAGGAGACCCAGTACTTC.

The chain carries TRBV7-8 and TRBJ2-2; no firm D call. This CDR3 is 14 amino acids long. Germline CDR1 SGHVS, CDR2 FQNEAQ. The V and J ends lost 5 bases and 0 bases respectively, with 7 bases between them. The CDR3 DNA reads TGTGCCAGCAGCCCCTGGCCGAACACCGGGGAGCTGTTTTTT. This gives the protein CASSPWPNTGELFF.

This chain uses TRBV11-2 with TRBJ1-5; the match to TRBD1 covers 10 bases. The V and J ends lost 4 bases and 5 bases, in that order; junction bases with no gene match: 2. Germline values: CDR1 SGHAT, CDR2 FQNNGV. The CDR3 spans 14 residues. The CDR3 reads CASSSGQGHQPQHF. For the CDR3, the DNA is TGTGCCAGCAGCTCGGGACAGGGGCATCAGCCCCAGCATTTT.

The rearrangement links TRBV6-5 to TRBJ1-3; TRBD1 matches at 8 bases. In germline, CDR1 is MNHEY, CDR2 SVGAGI. The CDR3 has 15 amino acids. Trimming cost V 8 bases and J 0 bases; bases outside gene matches: 6. CDR3 sequence reads: CASGRQGSSGNTIYF. CDR3 coding DNA: TGTGCCAGCGGTAGACAGGGGAGCTCTGGAAACACCATATATTTT.

CDR3 region: CASSPTRGATDTQYF. The CDR3 DNA reads TGTGCCAGCAGCCCCACCAGGGGGGCAACAGATACGCAGTATTTT. The chain uses TRBV7-3 and TRBJ2-3; possible D gene TRBD1, 7 bases. Looked up from germline, CDR1 is SGHTA and CDR2 is FQGTGA. The CDR3 is made up of 15 amino acids. Trimming cost V 5 bases and J 3 bases, with 15 bases left between them.

The J gene is TRBJ2-5, the V gene TRBV5-6; D remains unclear. The length of the CDR3 is 12 residues. The germline V gene encodes CDR1 SGHDT and CDR2 YYEEEE. Deletions cut 3 bases from V and 5 bases from J, with 8 bases between. CDR3 sequence reads: CASSSPRETQYF. The CDR3, as DNA: TGTGCCAGCAGCTCGCCTCGGGAGACCCAGTACTTC.

The V call is TRBV5-1, the J call TRBJ1-5; 7 nucleotides align to TRBD1. After removal of 2 bases from V and 5 bases from J, the junction contained 7 bases not matched to a gene. Germline V gene lookup returns CDR1 SGHRS and CDR2 YFSETQ. This CDR3 contains 15 residues. CDR3 DNA: TGCGCCAGCAGCTTAGGGGACAGCCCTCATCAGCCCCAGCATTTT. It is translated as CASSLGDSPHQPQHF.

This clone was detected only a few times. This chain uses TRBV7-2 with TRBJ1-2; 8 bases align to TRBD1. CDR3 length: 15 amino acids. Unmatched junction bases numbered 12, after V lost 4 bases and J lost 8 bases. CDR1 SGHTA and CDR2 FQGNSA come from the germline V gene. The CDR3 DNA follows: TGTGCCAGCAGCTCACGCTCCTGGACAGGGAGGGGCTACACCTTC. Protein product: CASSSRSWTGRGYTF.

The rearrangement joins TRBV30 to TRBJ2-7; 8 bases are shared with TRBD1. V trimming: 0 bases; J trimming: 6 bases; junction bases outside the gene matches: 4. Germline assignment: CDR1 GTSNPN and CDR2 SVGIG (reference sequence). CDR3 length: 13 residues. CDR3 sequence reads: CAWSVQGAGEQYF. CDR3 in DNA: TGTGCCTGGAGTGTGCAGGGGGCTGGCGAGCAGTACTTC.

The rearrangement joins TRBV27 to TRBJ2-7; D might be TRBD1 (6 bases). The CDR3 sequence is 14 residues long. Trimming removed 3 bases from V and 6 bases from J, with 15 bases in between. CDR1 is MNHEY, CDR2 SMNVEV, per germline (reference sequence). The CDR3 region has the DNA TGTGCCAGCAGTTTGGAACAGGGCGGCGGCGAGCAGTACTTC. It codes for CASSLEQGGGEQYF.

The genes are TRBV21-1 and TRBJ2-7; TRBD1, the D gene given by the table, was not confirmed from the DNA. TRBV21-1 is listed as a pseudogene. The CDR3 loop spans 15 amino acids. CDR3: CASSKDQGPTTEQYF. The CDR3 DNA reads TGTGCCAGCAGCAAAGATCAGGGGCCAACGACCGAGCAGTACTTC.

This clone was counted between two and nine times. The chain has TRBV6-1 and TRBJ2-5, with TRBD1 matching 10 bases. V trimming: 1 base; J trimming: 3 bases; junction bases outside the gene matches: 14. Germline V lookup: CDR1 MNHNS, CDR2 SASEGT. The CDR3 consists of 19 residues. CDR3 DNA: TGTGCCAGCAGTGAAGAGAGACAGGGGGCCCGAGGGGTGAAAGAGACCCAGTACTTC. It codes for CASSEERQGARGVKETQYF.

The gene calls are TRBV7-9 and TRBJ1-2; 7 nucleotides line up with TRBD1. This CDR3 region has 14 residues. Germline-derived CDR1 and CDR2 are SEHNR and FQNEAQ (reference sequence). The trim removed 6 bases at V and 8 bases at J, leaving 12 bases unmatched. As DNA, the CDR3 is TGTGCCAGCAGAAGAGAACAGAACAGGGGCGGCTACACCTTC. Translation: CASRREQNRGGYTF.

CDR3 bases: TGTGCCAGCAGCGTACGGACTAGCGGGGATACGCAGTATTTT. Protein: CASSVRTSGDTQYF. The chain has TRBV9 and TRBJ2-3, with TRBD2 matching 11 bases. Germline trimming cut 1 base from V and 6 bases from J; bases unmatched to any gene: 1. CDR1 is SGDLS and CDR2 is YYNGEE in the germline V gene. This CDR3 is 14 amino acids long.

This chain uses TRBV6-5 with TRBJ2-5; TRBD2 agrees at 11 bases. The end of the DNA is better explained by TRBJ2-7, so the J call may be wrong. Germline values: CDR1 MNHEY, CDR2 SVGAGI. The CDR3 covers 14 residues. The CDR3 region is CASRSSGGAYEQYF. CDR3 DNA: TGTGCCAGCAGAAGTAGCGGGGGGGCCTACGAGCAGTACTTC.

This clone was counted between two and nine times. The sample contains more than one DNA sequence encoding this CDR3. V is TRBV4-1 and J is TRBJ1-1; D is undetermined. The CDR3 runs 15 residues. Trimming removed 0 bases from V and 0 bases from J, with 8 bases in between. Germline V gene sequence: CDR1 MGHRA, CDR2 YSYEKL. The CDR3 is CASSQEGSLNTEAFF. CDR3 nucleotide sequence: TGCGCCAGCAGCCAAGAGGGCAGCCTGAACACTGAAGCTTTCTTT.

The V call is TRBV27, the J call TRBJ2-5, with a possible D match to TRBD1 (5 bases). The last part of the DNA fits TRBJ2-7 better; the J call may be wrong. Germline V gene data show CDR1 as MNHEY and CDR2 as SMNVEV (reference sequence). The CDR3 extends over 14 amino acids. In DNA, the CDR3 is TGTGCCAGCAGTTTATACTTAGGGGCCTACGAGCAGTACTTC. Its translation is CASSLYLGAYEQYF.

The chain couples TRBV6-5 to TRBJ2-5, with 7 positions matching TRBD2. This CDR3 is 13 amino acids long. Germline-derived CDR1 and CDR2 are MNHEY and SVGAGI. The V and J ends lost 4 bases and 7 bases, in that order; junction bases with no gene match: 6. CDR3 nucleotide sequence: TGTGCCAGCAGTTTTCAATGGGGGGGGACCCAGTACTTC. Its protein product is CASSFQWGGTQYF.

The chain uses TRBV19 and TRBJ1-4; possibly TRBD1 for D (5 bases). Germline-derived CDR1 and CDR2 are LNHDA and SQIVND (reference sequence). The CDR3 consists of 14 residues. V shed 5 bases and J shed 8 bases, with 15 bases lying between them. CDR3 in amino acids: CASSDSGHGEKLFF. In DNA, the CDR3 is TGTGCCAGTAGTGACAGCGGGCATGGGGAAAAACTGTTTTTT.

The chain uses TRBV28 and TRBJ2-3; D may be TRBD2 (6 bases). V was pared by 6 bases and J by 4 bases, with 20 bases between. This CDR3 has 16 residues. CDR1 and CDR2 from the germline V gene are MDHEN and SYDVKM. CDR3 amino acids: CASSPGLLKGADTQYF. For the CDR3, the DNA is TGTGCCAGCAGCCCGGGACTCCTTAAGGGCGCAGATACGCAGTATTTT.

This chain links TRBV11-2 with TRBJ2-4, with D perhaps matching TRBD1 (5 bases). This CDR3 is built from 13 residues. Trimming cost V 6 bases and J 3 bases, with 9 bases left between them. The V gene's germline CDR1 is SGHAT and CDR2 FQNNGV. The CDR3 here is CASSPDSKNIQYF. The DNA of the CDR3 is TGTGCCAGCAGTCCCGACAGCAAAAACATTCAGTACTTC.

The genes are TRBV30 and TRBJ2-5; unclear D gene. CDR1 and CDR2 (germline): GTSNPN, SVGIG (reference sequence). CDR3 length: 11 residues. With 3 bases removed from V and 5 bases from J, the gap between germline ends came to 7 bases. CDR3 in DNA: TGTGCCTGGAGGCCTAGGGAGACCCAGTACTTC. This codes for CAWRPRETQYF.

J is TRBJ1-1 and V is TRBV5-1; D is undetermined. Trimming pared 0 bases from V and 0 bases from J, leaving 9 bases between. The CDR3 totals 15 residues. Germline V lookup: CDR1 SGHRS, CDR2 YFSETQ. CDR3 residues: CASSLGAGMNTEAFF. The CDR3 DNA reads TGCGCCAGCAGCTTGGGTGCGGGAATGAACACTGAAGCTTTCTTT.

The rearrangement joins TRBV5-1 to TRBJ2-1, with D perhaps TRBD1 (6 bases). Germline loops: CDR1 SGHRS, CDR2 YFSETQ. The CDR3 runs to 15 residues. V was shortened by 4 bases and J by 4 bases, with 15 bases between the two germline ends. CDR3 coding DNA: TGCGCCAGCAGCGACACCCCGGGACAATACAATGAGCAGTTCTTC. This gives the protein CASSDTPGQYNEQFF.

The genes are TRBV19 and TRBJ1-2; 8 nucleotides match TRBD1. The CDR3 contains 15 residues. The V and J ends lost 5 bases and 1 base, in that order; junction bases with no gene match: 6. Germline CDR1 is LNHDA and CDR2 is SQIVND (reference sequence). CDR3 residues: CASSVPGQVNYGYTF. Here the CDR3 DNA reads TGTGCCAGTAGTGTCCCGGGACAGGTTAACTATGGCTACACCTTC.

This clone was seen a few times. The chain employs TRBV25-1 and TRBJ2-6; D unresolved. The V end was cut by 4 bases, the J end by 2 bases, with 3 bases between. This CDR3 is built from 13 residues. In germline, CDR1 is MGHDK, CDR2 SYGVNS. CDR3 DNA: TGTGCCAGCAGTGTAACTGGGGCCAACGTCCTGACTTTC. Translated, it gives CASSVTGANVLTF.

The chain uses TRBV9 and TRBJ1-6; 8 bases match TRBD1. Germline V gives CDR1 SGDLS, CDR2 YYNGEE. This CDR3 has 15 amino acids. V was pared by 2 bases and J by 8 bases, with 6 bases of the junction left unmatched. CDR3 DNA: TGTGCCAGCAGCGTGACAGGGGCCAGGGATTCACCCCTCCACTTT. Its translation is CASSVTGARDSPLHF.